This T cell receptor (beta chain) was obtained from a study of human T cells and chemical hapten exposure. Study at large: Patch tests put 0.01% DPC on the upper back, and the results were checked at 6 days. Overall study findings and caveats: There were significantly more large CDR3 similarity clusters among expanded TCRs than among controls. Correlating positively with patch test score were the PT1 expanded TCR counts.

Time point noted: patch test 2, 6 weeks after DPC sensitization. Noted treatment: therapeutic diphenylcyclopropenone sensitization with weekly scalp DPC. There are a few counts of this clonotype. Its specificity is not known. Each CDR3 protein gets one entry after TCRdb re-called the RACE reads with MiXCR. The sample lists more than 90,000 distinct CDR3 sequences, 9.5% to 12% occurring once. The sequence derives from a woman between 35 and 50 years old with alopecia areata. Some clones in this sample may be carry-over from other donors' samples. The starting material was whole blood, obtained in connection with sensitization to the hapten diphenylcyclopropenone (DPC).

CDR3 DNA: TGCGCCAGCAGCGGACAGGGAACAAGAGAGACCCAGTACTTC. Encoded protein: CASSGQGTRETQYF. V gene TRBV5-1 combines with J gene TRBJ2-5; 8 positions match TRBD1. Germline CDR1 is SGHRS and CDR2 is YFSETQ. The CDR3 is 14 residues long. Unmatched junction bases numbered 6, after V lost 4 bases and J lost 4 bases.